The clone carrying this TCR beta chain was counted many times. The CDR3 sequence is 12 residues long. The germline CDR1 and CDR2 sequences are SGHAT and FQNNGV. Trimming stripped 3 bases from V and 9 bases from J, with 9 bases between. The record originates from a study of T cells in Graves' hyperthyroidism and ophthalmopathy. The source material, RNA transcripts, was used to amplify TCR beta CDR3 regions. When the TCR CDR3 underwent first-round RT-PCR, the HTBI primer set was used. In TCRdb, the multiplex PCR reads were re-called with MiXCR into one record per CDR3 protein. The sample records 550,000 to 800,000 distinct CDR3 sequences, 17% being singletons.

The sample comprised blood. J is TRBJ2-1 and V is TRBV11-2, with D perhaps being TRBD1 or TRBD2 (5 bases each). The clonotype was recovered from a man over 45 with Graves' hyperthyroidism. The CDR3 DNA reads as TGTGCCAGCAGCTTTACGGGGCGTGAGCAGTTCTTC. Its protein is CASSFTGREQFF.